The 18 T cell receptor beta chains below come from one sample, sequenced in a study of T cell responses to AZD1222 COVID-19 vaccine. Assay used: immunoSEQ multiplex PCR; TCRdb lists only in-frame clones, some missing. The sample holds roughly 150,000 clones, roughly 92% seen once. The sample consisted of peripheral blood, taken on day 0 of AZD1222 vaccination. These TCRs come from an adult in good health.

V usage is TRBV9 and J usage is TRBJ1-1; D gene uncertain. The V end lost 3 bases, the J end lost 1 base, and 16 bases lay between the germline ends. The CDR3 has 16 residues. Per germline, CDR1 SGDLS and CDR2 YYNGEE. As DNA, the CDR3 is TGTGCCAGCAGCGAACGGGTGGGGATCCCGAACACTGAAGCTTTCTTT. It is translated as CASSERVGIPNTEAFF.

V is TRBV11-3 and J is TRBJ1-1, with 9 bases aligning to TRBD1. This CDR3 comprises 14 residues. Trimming removed 1 base from V and 6 bases from J; junction bases left unmatched: 3. Germline V CDR1 and CDR2: SGHNT, YENEEA. The CDR3 DNA reads TGTGCCAGCAGCTTAGGTGGGACAGGGTCTGAAGCTTTCTTT. Residues: CASSLGGTGSEAFF.

The chain employs TRBV7-8 and TRBJ2-3, with a weak D call TRBD2 (5 bases). The CDR3 is 15 amino acids. V was shortened by 1 base and J by 7 bases, with 15 bases between the two germline ends. Germline CDR1 and CDR2: SGHVS and FQNEAQ. The DNA for the CDR3 is TGTGCCAGCAGCTTAGGTCAGAGACTACAAAATACGCAGTATTTT. Translating gives CASSLGQRLQNTQYF.

The rearrangement uses TRBV21-1 and TRBJ2-5; no DNA check was done on the table's D call, TRBD1. TRBV21-1 is labeled a pseudogene. The CDR3 loop spans 12 amino acids. The CDR3, as DNA: TGTGCCAGCACCAAACAGTTTGGGACCCAGTACTTC. The encoded protein is CASTKQFGTQYF.

The chain joins TRBV19 to TRBJ1-2; D ambiguous. The length of the CDR3 is 13 residues. Deletions cut 6 bases from V and 2 bases from J, with 10 bases between. The germline CDR1 and CDR2 sequences are LNHDA and SQIVND (reference sequence). In DNA, the CDR3 is TGTGCCAGTAGATGGACTGAAAACTATGGCTACACCTTC. Its protein product is CASRWTENYGYTF.

The genes are TRBV9 and TRBJ2-5; D may match TRBD1 or TRBD2 (5 bases each). Deletions cut 0 bases from V and 2 bases from J, with 11 bases between. There are 15 residues in the CDR3. Germline CDR1 SGDLS, CDR2 YYNGEE. The CDR3 is CASSVVGGAQETQYF. CDR3 DNA: TGTGCCAGCAGCGTAGTTGGGGGTGCTCAAGAGACCCAGTACTTC.

The CDR3 DNA reads as TGTGCCAGCAGCGAACAGGGGACTCAAGAGACCCAGTACTTC. Translated, it gives CASSEQGTQETQYF. This rearrangement joins TRBV21-1 to TRBJ2-5; no check of the table's D call, TRBD1, against the DNA was made. TRBV21-1 is a known pseudogene. The CDR3 is 14 residues long.

The rearrangement joins TRBV5-6 to TRBJ2-4; 8 positions match TRBD2. Looked up from germline, CDR1 is SGHDT and CDR2 is YYEEEE. V shed 5 bases, J shed 2 bases, and the junction held 6 bases outside the gene matches. The CDR3 spans 15 residues. This CDR3 is CASSTAGVTKNIQYF. The CDR3 region has the DNA TGTGCCAGCAGTACAGCGGGAGTAACCAAAAACATTCAGTACTTC.

The chain combines TRBV30 with TRBJ1-2, with D possibly being TRBD1 (5 bases). The ends were cut back, 3 bases at V and 0 bases at J, with 11 bases in the middle. This CDR3 comprises 14 residues. Germline V CDR1 and CDR2: GTSNPN, SVGIG (reference sequence). CDR3 loop: CAWSSGIANYGYTF. CDR3 coding DNA: TGTGCCTGGAGCTCAGGGATAGCTAACTATGGCTACACCTTC.

V usage is TRBV5-1 and J usage is TRBJ2-3; TRBD1 or TRBD2 may be the D gene (6 bases each). Germline CDR1 SGHRS, CDR2 YFSETQ. The CDR3 runs to 18 residues. Between the trimmed V and J ends, which lost 3 bases and 0 bases, there was a span of 20 bases. DNA for the CDR3: TGCGCCAGCAGCTGGACCCCGGGGGCCCTTACTAGCACAGATACGCAGTATTTT. It codes for CASSWTPGALTSTDTQYF.

This rearrangement joins TRBV7-2 to TRBJ2-4; 8 positions agree with TRBD2. J lost 6 bases, V lost 4 bases, and 8 bases had no gene match. Germline V gives CDR1 SGHTA, CDR2 FQGNSA. The CDR3 is 15 amino acids. The CDR3 here is CASSSGGAGGNIQYF. DNA for the CDR3: TGTGCCAGCAGCTCCGGGGGGGCGGGTGGAAACATTCAGTACTTC.

V is TRBV9 and J is TRBJ2-7, with 9 bases identical to TRBD1. The length of the CDR3 is 14 residues. The J segment lost 2 bases and the V segment lost 0 bases, leaving 0 bases of the junction unmatched. CDR1 is SGDLS, CDR2 YYNGEE, per germline. The CDR3 DNA reads as TGTGCCAGCAGCGTAGGGACAGGGGCCTACGAGCAGTACTTC. This codes for CASSVGTGAYEQYF.

CDR3 region: CASSLWTDYEQYF. The CDR3, as DNA: TGTGCCAGCAGCTTATGGACAGACTACGAGCAGTACTTC. The J gene is TRBJ2-7, the V gene TRBV7-9, with D perhaps matching TRBD1 (6 bases). This CDR3 contains 13 residues. The V gene's germline CDR1 is SEHNR and CDR2 FQNEAQ (reference sequence). Trimming removed 2 bases from V and 3 bases from J, with 8 bases in between.

The V gene is TRBV5-4, the J gene TRBJ1-3, with D unclear. Between the trimmed V and J ends, which lost 3 bases and 4 bases, there was a span of 14 bases. This CDR3 is built from 15 residues. Germline assignment: CDR1 SGHNT and CDR2 YYREEE (reference sequence). CDR3 in DNA: TGTGCCAGCAGCTCCGCCGCGGGGTCCGGAAACACCATATATTTT. Translated, it gives CASSSAAGSGNTIYF. The variable domain in full, with the rest retrieved from reference TRBV5-4 and TRBJ1-3, is ETGVTQSPTHLIKTRGQQVTLRCSSQSGHNTVSWYQQALGQGPQFIFQYYREEENGRGNFPPRFSGLQFPNYSSELNVNALELDDSALYLCASSSAAGSGNTIYFGEGSWLTVV.

The chain has TRBV27 and TRBJ2-1; 11 nucleotides agree with TRBD2. This CDR3 has 15 residues. The germline gives CDR1 MNHEY, CDR2 SMNVEV (reference sequence). V trimming: 2 bases; J trimming: 8 bases; junction bases outside the gene matches: 5. The CDR3 protein is CASSLGLAGGDEQFF. The CDR3 bases are TGTGCCAGCAGTTTAGGACTAGCGGGTGGCGATGAGCAGTTCTTC.

This chain connects TRBV18 to TRBJ1-1, with D possibly TRBD1 on 5 matching bases. Trimming shortened V by 3 bases and J by 4 bases, and 18 bases separated the two germline ends. Germline-derived CDR1 and CDR2 are KGHSH and LQKENI. The CDR3 covers 16 residues. This CDR3 is CASSPYRAGTSTEAFF. CDR3 nucleotide sequence: TGTGCCAGCTCACCCTACCGGGCAGGGACGAGCACTGAAGCTTTCTTT.

This clone was picked up one time. CDR3 sequence: CASRPGQYFSGSNQPQHF. CDR3 sequence (DNA): TGTGCCAGTAGGCCGGGACAGTATTTTTCTGGTAGCAATCAGCCCCAGCATTTT. The chain uses TRBV19 and TRBJ1-5; 7 bases map to TRBD1. This CDR3 spans 18 amino acids. J was trimmed by 0 bases and V by 6 bases; bases with no gene match: 14. The germline V gene has CDR1 LNHDA and CDR2 SQIVND (reference sequence).

CDR3 DNA sequence: TGCGCCAGCCTCATGTCAGGACAGGGCCCCGATACGCAGTATTTT. Protein: CASLMSGQGPDTQYF. This chain links TRBV10-1 with TRBJ2-3; 8 bases align to TRBD1. The J segment lost 6 bases and the V segment lost 8 bases, leaving 13 bases of the junction unmatched. Germline V gene sequence: CDR1 WNHNN, CDR2 SYGVQD (reference sequence). CDR3 length equals 15 residues.